What follows describes a single TCR beta chain. What it recognizes is unknown. This specimen belongs to a study of shared clonotypes between healthy human individuals. Overall study results and limits: Across subsets, estimated richness was generally greater for naive than for memory populations.

The CDR3 extends over 13 amino acids. From germline, CDR1 is ENHRY and CDR2 SYGVKD. The germline V and J ends were trimmed by 2 bases and 2 bases, with 7 bases remaining between them. Deep-level assay runs were performed. Method: immunoSEQ multiplex PCR; TCRdb's copy keeps in-frame clones and lacks some. Among 1,500,000 or so clones, around 98.5% were seen once, and the ten largest hold 0.36%. A CD45RA-negative memory subset and a CD45RA+ naive subset were separated from the CD4+ cells. This receptor was taken from a man younger than 45 in good health. V and J are TRBV10-3 and TRBJ2-7; D ambiguous. The sequenced sample was naive CD4+ T cells sorted from blood. As to subset: CD45RA+ positively selected. The CDR3 loop is CAISEHRTYEQYF. For the CDR3, the DNA is TGTGCCATCAGTGAGCACAGAACCTACGAGCAGTACTTC.